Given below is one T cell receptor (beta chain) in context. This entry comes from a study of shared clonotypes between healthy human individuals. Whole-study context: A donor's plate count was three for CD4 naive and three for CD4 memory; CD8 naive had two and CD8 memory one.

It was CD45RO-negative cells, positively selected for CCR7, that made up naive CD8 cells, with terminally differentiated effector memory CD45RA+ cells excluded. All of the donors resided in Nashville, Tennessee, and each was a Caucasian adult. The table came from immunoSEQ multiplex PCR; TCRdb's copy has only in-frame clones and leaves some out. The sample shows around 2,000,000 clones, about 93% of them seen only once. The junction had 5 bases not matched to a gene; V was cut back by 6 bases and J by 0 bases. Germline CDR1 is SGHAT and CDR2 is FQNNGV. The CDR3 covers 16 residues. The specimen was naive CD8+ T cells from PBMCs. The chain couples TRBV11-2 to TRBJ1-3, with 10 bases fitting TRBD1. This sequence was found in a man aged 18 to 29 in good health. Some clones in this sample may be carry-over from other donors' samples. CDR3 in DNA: TGTGCCAGCAGTTCCCGGGACAGGGGCTCTGGAAACACCATATATTTT. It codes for CASSSRDRGSGNTIYF.